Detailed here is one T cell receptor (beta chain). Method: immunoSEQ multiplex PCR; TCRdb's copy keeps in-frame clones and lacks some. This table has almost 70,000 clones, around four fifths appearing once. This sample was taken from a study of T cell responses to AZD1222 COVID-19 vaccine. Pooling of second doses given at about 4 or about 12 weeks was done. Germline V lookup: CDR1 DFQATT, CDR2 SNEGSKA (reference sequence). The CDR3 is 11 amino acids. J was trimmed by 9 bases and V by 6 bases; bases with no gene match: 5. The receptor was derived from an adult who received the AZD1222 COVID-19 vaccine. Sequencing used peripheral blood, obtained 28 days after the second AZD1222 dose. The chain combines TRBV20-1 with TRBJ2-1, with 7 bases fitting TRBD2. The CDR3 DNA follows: TGCAGTGCCCCGGGACTATTTGAGCAGTTCTTC. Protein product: CSAPGLFEQFF.